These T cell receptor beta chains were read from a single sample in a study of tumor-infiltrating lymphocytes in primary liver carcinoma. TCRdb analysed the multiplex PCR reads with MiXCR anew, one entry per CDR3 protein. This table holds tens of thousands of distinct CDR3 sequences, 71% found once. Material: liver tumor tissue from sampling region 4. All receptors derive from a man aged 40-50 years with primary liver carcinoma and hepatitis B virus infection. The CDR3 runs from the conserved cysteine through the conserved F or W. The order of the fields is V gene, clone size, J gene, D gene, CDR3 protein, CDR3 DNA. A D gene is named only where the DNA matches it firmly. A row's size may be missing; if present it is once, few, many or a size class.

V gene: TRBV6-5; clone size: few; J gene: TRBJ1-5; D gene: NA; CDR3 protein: CTSSLQGKQPQHF; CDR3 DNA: TGTACCAGCAGTTTACAGGGTAAACAGCCCCAGCATTTT
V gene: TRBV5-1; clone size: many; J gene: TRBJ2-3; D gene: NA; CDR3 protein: CASSLDGAVAQYF; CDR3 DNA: TGCGCCAGCAGCCTGGACGGGGCCGTGGCGCAGTATTTT
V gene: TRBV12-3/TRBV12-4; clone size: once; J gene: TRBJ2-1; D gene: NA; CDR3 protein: CVGSSWGSSYNEQFF; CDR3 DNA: TGTGTCGGCAGTTCCTGGGGTAGCTCCTACAATGAGCAGTTCTTC
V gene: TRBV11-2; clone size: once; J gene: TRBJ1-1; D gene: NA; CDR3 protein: CANSLNAARTEGFF; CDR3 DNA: TGTGCCAACAGCTTAAACGCCGCGAGGACTGAAGGTTTCTTT
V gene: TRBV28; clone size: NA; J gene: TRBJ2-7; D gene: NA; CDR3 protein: CTSSLLAPGEEKCEQYF; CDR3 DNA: TGTACCAGCAGTTTATTGGCCCCAGGGGAAGAAAAGTGCGAGCAATACTTC
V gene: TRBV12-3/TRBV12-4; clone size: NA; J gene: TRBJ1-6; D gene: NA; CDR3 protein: CANSLAPSSPLHF; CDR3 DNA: TGTGCCAACAGTCTAGCGCCCAGTTCACCCCTCCACTTT
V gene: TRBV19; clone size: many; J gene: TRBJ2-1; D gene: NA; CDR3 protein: CASSYASKLDEQFF; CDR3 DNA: TGTGCCAGTAGTTACGCGAGTAAGCTGGATGAGCAGTTCTTC
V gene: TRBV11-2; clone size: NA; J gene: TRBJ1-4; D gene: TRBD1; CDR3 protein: CASSLGRRGGSDEKPFF; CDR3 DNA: TGTGCCAGCAGCTTAGGACGGAGAGGGGGCAGTGATGAAAAACCGTTTTTT
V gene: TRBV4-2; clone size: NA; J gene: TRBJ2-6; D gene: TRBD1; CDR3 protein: CASSLDRASGTNALTF; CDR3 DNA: TGTGCCAGCAGCCTCGACAGGGCTTCCGGGACCAACGCCCTGACTTTC
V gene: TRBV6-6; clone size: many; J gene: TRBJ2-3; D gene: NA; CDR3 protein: CASSYPLTGGSGSRTSTDTQYF; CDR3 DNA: TGTGCCAGCAGTTACCCCCTCACAGGGGGCAGCGGGAGTAGAACTAGCACAGATACGCAGTATTTT
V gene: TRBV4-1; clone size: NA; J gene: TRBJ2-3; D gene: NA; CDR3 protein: CDSSQGDLNTDTQYF; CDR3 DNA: TGCGACAGCAGCCAGGGGGACTTGAACACTGATACGCAGTATTTT
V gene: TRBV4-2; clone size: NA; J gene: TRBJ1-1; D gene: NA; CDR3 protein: CAGSQEYGEGFWAEAFF; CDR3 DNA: TGTGCCGGCAGCCAAGAGTACGGAGAGGGTTTTTGGGCTGAAGCTTTCTTT
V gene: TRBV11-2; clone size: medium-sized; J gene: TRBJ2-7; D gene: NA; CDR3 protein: CASSLAGTYEQYF; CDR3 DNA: TGTGCCAGCAGCTTAGCGGGCACCTACGAGCAGTACTTC
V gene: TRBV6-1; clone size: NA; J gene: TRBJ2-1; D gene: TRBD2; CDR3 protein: CASMLAGGPTNEQFF; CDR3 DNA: TGTGCCAGCATGCTAGCGGGAGGGCCAACGAATGAGCAGTTCTTC
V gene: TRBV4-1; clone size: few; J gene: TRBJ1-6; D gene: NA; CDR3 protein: CASSQDRGRTLHF; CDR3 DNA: TGCGCCAGCAGCCAAGATCGAGGGAGAACCCTCCACTTT
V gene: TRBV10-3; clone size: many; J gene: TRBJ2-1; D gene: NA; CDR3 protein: CAIFSVLTGEQFF; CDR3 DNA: TGTGCCATCTTCTCAGTACTGACTGGTGAGCAGTTCTTC
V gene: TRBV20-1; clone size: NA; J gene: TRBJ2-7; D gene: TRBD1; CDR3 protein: CSADRGFYEQYF; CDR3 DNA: TGCAGTGCAGACAGGGGCTTTTACGAGCAGTACTTC
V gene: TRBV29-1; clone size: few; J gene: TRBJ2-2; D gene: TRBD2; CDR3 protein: CRVPRGVTGELFF; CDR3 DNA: TGCAGAGTTCCCCGGGGGGTCACCGGGGAGCTGTTTTTT
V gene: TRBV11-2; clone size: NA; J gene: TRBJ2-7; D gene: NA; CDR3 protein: CAGNLLWGEQYF; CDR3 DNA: TGTGCCGGCAACCTCTTGTGGGGCGAGCAGTACTTC
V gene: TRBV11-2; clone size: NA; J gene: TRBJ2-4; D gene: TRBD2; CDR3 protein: CANIQGGAGDIQYF; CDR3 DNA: TGTGCCAACATCCAAGGAGGTGCGGGGGACATTCAGTACTTC
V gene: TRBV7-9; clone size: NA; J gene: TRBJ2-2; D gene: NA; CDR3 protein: CASRSNTGGLFF; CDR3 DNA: TGTGCCAGCAGGTCGAACACCGGTGGGCTGTTTTTT
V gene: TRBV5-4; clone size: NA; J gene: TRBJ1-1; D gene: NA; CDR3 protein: CAGSLSRGGTNTEAFF; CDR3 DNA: TGTGCCGGCAGCTTGAGTCGAGGGGGGACGAACACTGAAGCTTTCTTT
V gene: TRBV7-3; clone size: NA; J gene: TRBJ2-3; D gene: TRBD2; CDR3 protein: CVSSIRTSGTTDTQYF; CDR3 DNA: TGTGTCAGCAGCATCAGGACCAGCGGGACGACAGATACGCAGTATTTT
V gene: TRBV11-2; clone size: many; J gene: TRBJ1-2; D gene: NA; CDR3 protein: CASSFGGTGWDNYGYTF; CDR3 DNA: TGTGCCAGCAGCTTTGGCGGAACAGGGTGGGATAACTATGGCTACACCTTC
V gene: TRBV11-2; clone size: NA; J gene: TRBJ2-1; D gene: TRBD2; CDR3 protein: CASSLGAGVDWQSFF; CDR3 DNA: TGTGCCAGCAGCTTAGGTGCGGGAGTGGACTGGCAGTCGTTCTTC
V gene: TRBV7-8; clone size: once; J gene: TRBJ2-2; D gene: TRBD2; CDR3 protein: CASGFRTRGANTGELFF; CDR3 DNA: TGTGCCAGCGGCTTCCGGACTAGAGGGGCGAACACCGGGGAGCTGTTTTTT
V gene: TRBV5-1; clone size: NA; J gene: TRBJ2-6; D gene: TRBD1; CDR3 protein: CAISLVGQGGGANILTF; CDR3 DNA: TGCGCCATCAGCTTGGTCGGACAGGGAGGTGGGGCCAACATCCTGACTTTC
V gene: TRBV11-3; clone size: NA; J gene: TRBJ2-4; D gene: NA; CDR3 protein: CTSSFGVIAKNIQYF; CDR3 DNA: TGTACCAGCAGCTTCGGGGTGATAGCCAAAAACATTCAGTACTTC
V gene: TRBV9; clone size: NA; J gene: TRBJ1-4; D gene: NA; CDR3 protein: CDSSVDLANEKLFF; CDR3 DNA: TGTGACAGCAGCGTGGACTTGGCTAATGAAAAACTGTTTTTT
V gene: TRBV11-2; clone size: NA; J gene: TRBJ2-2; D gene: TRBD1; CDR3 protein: CASRLNDRDVGKLFF; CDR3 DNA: TGTGCCAGCAGATTAAACGACAGGGATGTTGGGAAGCTGTTTTTT
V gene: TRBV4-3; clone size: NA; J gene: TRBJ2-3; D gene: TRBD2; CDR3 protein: CASSPADTSGRTTDTHYF; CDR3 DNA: TGCGCCAGCAGCCCGGCCGATACTAGCGGGAGGACCACAGATACGCACTATTTT
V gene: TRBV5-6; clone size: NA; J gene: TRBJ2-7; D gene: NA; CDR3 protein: CASSLDPQGSEQHF; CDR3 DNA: TGTGCCAGCAGCTTGGATCCCCAGGGGAGCGAGCAGCACTTC
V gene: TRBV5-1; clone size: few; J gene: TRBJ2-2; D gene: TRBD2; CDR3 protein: CASNFETSGRNTGELFF; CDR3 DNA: TGCGCCAGCAACTTCGAAACTAGCGGGAGGAACACCGGGGAGCTGTTTTTT
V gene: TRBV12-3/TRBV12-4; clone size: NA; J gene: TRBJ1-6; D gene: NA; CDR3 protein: CVRSLKNSPPHF; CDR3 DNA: TGTGTCAGGAGTTTAAAGAATTCACCCCCCCACTTT
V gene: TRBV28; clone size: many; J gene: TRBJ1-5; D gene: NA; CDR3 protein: CASSPPRGPQHF; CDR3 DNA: TGTGCCAGCAGTCCTCCTCGGGGGCCCCAGCATTTT
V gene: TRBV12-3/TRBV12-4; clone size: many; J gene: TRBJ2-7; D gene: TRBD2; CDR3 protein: CASSSGTSAGYEQYF; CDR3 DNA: TGTGCCAGCAGTTCCGGGACTAGCGCTGGTTACGAGCAGTACTTC
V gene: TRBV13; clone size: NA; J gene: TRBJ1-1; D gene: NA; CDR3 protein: CASSLVGGPGIEAFF; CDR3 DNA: TGTGCCAGCAGCCTAGTAGGAGGGCCCGGCATTGAAGCTTTCTTT
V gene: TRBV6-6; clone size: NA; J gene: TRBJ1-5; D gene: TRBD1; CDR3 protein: CASSGTEGVYSNQPKHF; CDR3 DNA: TGTGCCAGCAGTGGGACAGAGGGGGTCTATAGCAATCAGCCCAAGCATTTT
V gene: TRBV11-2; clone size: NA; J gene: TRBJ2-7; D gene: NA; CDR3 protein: CASSLMTDPDYEHYF; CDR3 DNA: TGTGCCAGCAGCCTCATGACAGATCCAGACTACGAGCACTACTTC
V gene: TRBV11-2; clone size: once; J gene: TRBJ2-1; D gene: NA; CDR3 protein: CASSHRSLRNSYNEQFF; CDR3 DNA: TGTGCCAGCAGCCACCGGAGTTTGAGAAACTCCTACAATGAGCAGTTCTTC
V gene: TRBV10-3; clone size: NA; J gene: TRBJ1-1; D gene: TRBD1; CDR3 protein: CAIRGRTQGLDTEAFF; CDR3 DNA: TGTGCCATCAGGGGGAGGACACAGGGGTTGGACACTGAAGCTTTCTTT
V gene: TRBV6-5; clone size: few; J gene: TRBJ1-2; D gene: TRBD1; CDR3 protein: CACRRPSTGSYGYTF; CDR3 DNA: TGTGCCTGCCGTCGACCCTCGACAGGGAGCTATGGCTACACCTTC
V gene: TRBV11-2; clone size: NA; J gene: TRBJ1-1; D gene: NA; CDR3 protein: CASSPTMGLVNNGAIF; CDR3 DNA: TGTGCCAGCAGCCCAACCATGGGGTTGGTGAACAATGGAGCTATCTTC
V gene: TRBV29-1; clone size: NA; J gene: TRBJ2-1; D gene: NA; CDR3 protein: CGGIGQRTYNEQFF; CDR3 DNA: TGCGGCGGAATCGGACAGAGGACCTACAATGAGCAGTTCTTC
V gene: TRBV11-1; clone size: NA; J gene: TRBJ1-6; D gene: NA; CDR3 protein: CASSWTLDSLLHF; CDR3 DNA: TGTGCCAGTAGCTGGACACTGGATTCACTCCTCCACTTT
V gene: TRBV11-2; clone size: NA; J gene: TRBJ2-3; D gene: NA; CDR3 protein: CASETVFTATDTQYF; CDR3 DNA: TGTGCCAGCGAAACAGTGTTTACCGCCACAGACACGCAGTATTTT
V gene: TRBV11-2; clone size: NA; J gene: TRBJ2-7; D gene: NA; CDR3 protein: CANSLDLGFIYEQYF; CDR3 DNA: TGTGCCAACAGTTTAGATCTCGGGTTTATCTACGAGCAGTACTTC
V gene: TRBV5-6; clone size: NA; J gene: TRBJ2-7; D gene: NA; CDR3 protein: CASSLAGSEYEQYF; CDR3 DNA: TGTGCTAGCAGCTTGGCGGGGTCAGAATACGAGCAATACTTC
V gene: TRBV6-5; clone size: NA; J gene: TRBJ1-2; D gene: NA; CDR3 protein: CASSYPEGNYGYTF; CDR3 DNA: TGTGCCAGCAGTTACCCGGAGGGGAACTATGGCTACACCTTC
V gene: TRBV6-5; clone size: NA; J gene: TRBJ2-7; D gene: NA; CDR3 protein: CACSSRPAGFNEQYF; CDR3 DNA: TGTGCCTGCAGTAGTCGCCCAGCAGGGTTTAACGAGCAGTACTTC
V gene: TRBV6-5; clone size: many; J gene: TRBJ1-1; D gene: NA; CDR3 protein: CASSSPRNTEAFF; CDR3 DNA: TGTGCCAGCAGTTCCCCTAGGAACACTGAAGCTTTCTTT
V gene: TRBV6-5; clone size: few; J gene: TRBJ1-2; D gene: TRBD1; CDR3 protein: CASSRKPGQGVLACTF; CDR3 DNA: TGTGCCAGCAGTCGCAAACCGGGACAGGGTGTTTTGGCCTGCACCTTC
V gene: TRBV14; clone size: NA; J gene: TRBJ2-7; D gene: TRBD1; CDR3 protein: CASNTQGSYEQYF; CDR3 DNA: TGTGCCAGCAACACACAGGGGTCCTATGAGCAGTACTTC
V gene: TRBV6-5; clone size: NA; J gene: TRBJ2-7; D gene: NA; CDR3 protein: CASSYFLGGEAYEQYF; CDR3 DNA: TGCGCCAGCAGTTACTTCCTCGGAGGGGAGGCCTACGAGCAGTACTTC
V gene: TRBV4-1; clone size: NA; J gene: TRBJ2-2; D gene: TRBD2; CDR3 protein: CASSQVPLAGRVEELFF; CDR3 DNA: TGCGCCAGCAGCCAAGTTCCGCTAGCGGGACGTGTCGAGGAGCTGTTTTTT
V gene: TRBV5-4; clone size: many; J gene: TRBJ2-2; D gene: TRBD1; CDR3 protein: CASSPRTGALAGELFF; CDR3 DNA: TGTGCCAGCAGCCCCCGGACAGGGGCTTTAGCCGGGGAGCTGTTTTTT
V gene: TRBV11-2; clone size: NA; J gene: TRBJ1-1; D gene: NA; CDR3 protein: CASSQNWVAALTEAFF; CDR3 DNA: TGTGCCAGCAGCCAAAACTGGGTGGCAGCACTCACTGAAGCTTTCTTT
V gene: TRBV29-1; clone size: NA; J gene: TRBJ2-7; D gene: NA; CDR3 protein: CSIAPAGLHEQYF; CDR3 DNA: TGCAGTATTGCCCCGGCAGGGCTCCACGAGCAGTACTTC
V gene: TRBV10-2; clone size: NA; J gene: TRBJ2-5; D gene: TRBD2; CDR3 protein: CANKTSGSETKYF; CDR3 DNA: TGTGCCAACAAAACTAGCGGGAGCGAGACCAAGTACTTC